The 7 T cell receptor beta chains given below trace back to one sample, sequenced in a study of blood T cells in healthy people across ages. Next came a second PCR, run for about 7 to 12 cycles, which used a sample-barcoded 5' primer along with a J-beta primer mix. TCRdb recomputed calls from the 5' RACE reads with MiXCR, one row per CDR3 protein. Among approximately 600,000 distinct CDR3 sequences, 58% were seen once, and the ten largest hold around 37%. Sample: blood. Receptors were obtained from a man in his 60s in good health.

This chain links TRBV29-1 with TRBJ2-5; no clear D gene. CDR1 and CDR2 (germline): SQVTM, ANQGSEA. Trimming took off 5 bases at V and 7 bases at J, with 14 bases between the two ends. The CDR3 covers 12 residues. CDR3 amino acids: CSVPVKPGTQYF. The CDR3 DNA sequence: TGCAGCGTTCCAGTTAAGCCCGGGACCCAGTACTTC.

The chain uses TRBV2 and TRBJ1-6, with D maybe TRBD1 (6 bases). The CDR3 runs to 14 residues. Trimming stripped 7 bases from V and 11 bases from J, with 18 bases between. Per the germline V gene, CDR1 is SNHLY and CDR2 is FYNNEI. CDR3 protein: CASTEGVTLAPLHF. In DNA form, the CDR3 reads TGTGCCAGCACCGAGGGGGTAACTCTGGCACCCCTCCACTTT. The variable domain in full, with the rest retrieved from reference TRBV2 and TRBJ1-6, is EPEVTQTPSHQVTQMGQEVILRCVPISNHLYFYWYRQILGQKVEFLVSFYNNEISEKSEIFDDQFSVERPDGSNFTLKIRSTKLEDSAMYFCASTEGVTLAPLHFGNGTRLTVT.

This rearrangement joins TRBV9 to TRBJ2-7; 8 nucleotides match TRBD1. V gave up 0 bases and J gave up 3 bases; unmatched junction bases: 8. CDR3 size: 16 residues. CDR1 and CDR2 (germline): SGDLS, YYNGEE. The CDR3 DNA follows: TGTGCCAGCAGCGTAGCCCCAGGGGGCTCAGTCTACGAGCAGTACTTC. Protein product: CASSVAPGGSVYEQYF. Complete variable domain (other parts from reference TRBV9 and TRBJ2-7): DSGVTQTPKHLITATGQRVTLRCSPRSGDLSVYWYQQSLDQGLQFLIQYYNGEERAKGNILERFSAQQFPDLHSELNLSSLELGDSALYFCASSVAPGGSVYEQYFGPGTRLTVT.

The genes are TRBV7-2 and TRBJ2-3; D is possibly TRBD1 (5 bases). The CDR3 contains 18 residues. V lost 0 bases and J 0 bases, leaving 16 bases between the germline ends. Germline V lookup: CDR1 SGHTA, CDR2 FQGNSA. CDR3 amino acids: CASSLAGYDRPSTDTQYF. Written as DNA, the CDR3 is TGTGCCAGCAGCTTAGCGGGCTATGACAGACCTAGCACAGATACGCAGTATTTT.

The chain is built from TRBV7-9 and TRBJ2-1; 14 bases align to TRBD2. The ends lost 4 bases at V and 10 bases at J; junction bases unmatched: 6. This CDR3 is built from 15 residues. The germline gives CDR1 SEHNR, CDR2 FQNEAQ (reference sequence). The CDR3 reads CASSSTSGGALEQFF. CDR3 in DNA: TGTGCCAGCAGCTCGACTAGCGGGGGGGCCTTGGAGCAGTTCTTC.

The CDR3: CASSLQGAAMSEQYF. In DNA, the CDR3 is TGCGCCAGCAGCCTCCAGGGGGCCGCGATGTCCGAGCAGTACTTC. The V and J genes are TRBV5-1 and TRBJ2-4; 8 bases map to TRBD1. The tail of the sequence fits TRBJ2-7 better, so the J call may be wrong. The CDR3 length is 15 residues. CDR1 and CDR2 from the germline V gene are SGHRS and YFSETQ.

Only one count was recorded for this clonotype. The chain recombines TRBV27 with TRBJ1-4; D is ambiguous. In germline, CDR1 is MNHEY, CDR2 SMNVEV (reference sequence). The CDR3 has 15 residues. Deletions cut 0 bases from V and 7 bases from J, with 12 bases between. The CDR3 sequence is CASSLSYLGGEKLFF. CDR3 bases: TGTGCCAGCAGTTTATCTTACCTAGGAGGTGAAAAACTGTTTTTT.